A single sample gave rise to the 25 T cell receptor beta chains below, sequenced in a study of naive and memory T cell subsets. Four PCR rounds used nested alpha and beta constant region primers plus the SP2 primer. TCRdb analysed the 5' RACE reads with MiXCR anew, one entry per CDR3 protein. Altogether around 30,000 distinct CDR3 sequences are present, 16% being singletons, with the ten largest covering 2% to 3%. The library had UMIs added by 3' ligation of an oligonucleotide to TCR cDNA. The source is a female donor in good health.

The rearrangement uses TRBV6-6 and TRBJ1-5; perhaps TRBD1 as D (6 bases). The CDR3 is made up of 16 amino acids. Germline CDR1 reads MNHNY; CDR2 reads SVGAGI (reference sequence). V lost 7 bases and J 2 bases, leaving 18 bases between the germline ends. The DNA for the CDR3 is TGTGCCAGCACCTCAGGGGCGAGCAAGGGCAATCAGCCCCAGCATTTT. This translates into CASTSGASKGNQPQHF.

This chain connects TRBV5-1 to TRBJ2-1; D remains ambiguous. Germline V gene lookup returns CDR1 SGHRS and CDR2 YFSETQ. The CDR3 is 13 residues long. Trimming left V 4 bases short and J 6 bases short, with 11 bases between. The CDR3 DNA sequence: TGCGCCAGCAGCGGGCACTCAGGCAATGAGCAGTTCTTC. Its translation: CASSGHSGNEQFF.

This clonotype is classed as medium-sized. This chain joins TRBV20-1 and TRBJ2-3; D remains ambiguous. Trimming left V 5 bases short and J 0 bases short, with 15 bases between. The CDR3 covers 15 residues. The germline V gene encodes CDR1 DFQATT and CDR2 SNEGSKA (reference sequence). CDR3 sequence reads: CSAPEGQTSTDTQYF. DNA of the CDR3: TGCAGTGCTCCCGAAGGCCAGACTAGCACAGATACGCAGTATTTT.

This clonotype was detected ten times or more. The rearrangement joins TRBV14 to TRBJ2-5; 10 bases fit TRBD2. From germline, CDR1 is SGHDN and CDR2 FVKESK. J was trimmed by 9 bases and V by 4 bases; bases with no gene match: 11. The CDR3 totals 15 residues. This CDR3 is CASSPDLAGAGSQYF. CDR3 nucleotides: TGTGCCAGCAGCCCGGACCTAGCGGGGGCAGGGTCCCAGTACTTC.

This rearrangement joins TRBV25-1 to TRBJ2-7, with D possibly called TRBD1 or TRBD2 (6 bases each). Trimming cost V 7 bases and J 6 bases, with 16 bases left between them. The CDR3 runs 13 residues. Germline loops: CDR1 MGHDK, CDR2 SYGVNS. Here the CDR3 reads CASKGDCSGEQYF. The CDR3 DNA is TGTGCCAGCAAGGGGGACTGCTCGGGCGAGCAGTACTTC.

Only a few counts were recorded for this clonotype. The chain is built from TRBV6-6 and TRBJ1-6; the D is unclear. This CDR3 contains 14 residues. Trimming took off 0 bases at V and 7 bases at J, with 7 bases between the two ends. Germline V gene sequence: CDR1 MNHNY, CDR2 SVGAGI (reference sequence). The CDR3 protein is CASSYSVLNSPLHF. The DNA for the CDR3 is TGTGCCAGCAGTTACTCAGTTCTGAATTCACCCCTCCACTTT.

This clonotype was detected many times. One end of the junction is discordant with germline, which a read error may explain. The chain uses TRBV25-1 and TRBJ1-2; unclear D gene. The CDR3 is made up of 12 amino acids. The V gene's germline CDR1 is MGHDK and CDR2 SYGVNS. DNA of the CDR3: TGTGCCAGCACGGGTTTGGATAATGGCGACACCTTC. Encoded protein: CASTGLDNGDTF.

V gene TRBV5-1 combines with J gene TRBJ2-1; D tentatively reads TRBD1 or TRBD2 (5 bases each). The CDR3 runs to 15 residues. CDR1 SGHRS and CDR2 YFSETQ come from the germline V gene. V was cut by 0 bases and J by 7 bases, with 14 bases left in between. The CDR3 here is CASSLGPGPLNEQFF. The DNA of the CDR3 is TGCGCCAGCAGCTTGGGTCCGGGGCCTTTAAATGAGCAGTTCTTC.

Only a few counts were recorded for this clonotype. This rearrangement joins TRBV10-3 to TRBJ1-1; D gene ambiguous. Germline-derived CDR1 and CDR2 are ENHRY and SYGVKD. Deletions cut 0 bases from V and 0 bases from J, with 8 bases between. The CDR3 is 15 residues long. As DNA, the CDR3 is TGTGCCATCAGTGAGTCGCAGGACCTGAACACTGAAGCTTTCTTT. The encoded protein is CAISESQDLNTEAFF.

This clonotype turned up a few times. CDR3 bases: TGTGCCAGCAGTACGATAGGGGCGCAGTATTTT. As protein: CASSTIGAQYF. The V call is TRBV6-2 or TRBV6-3, the J call TRBJ2-3; perhaps TRBD1 as D (5 bases). CDR1 MNHEY and CDR2 SVGEGT come from the germline V gene. There are 11 residues in the CDR3. Trimming removed 5 bases from V and 10 bases from J, with 10 bases in between.

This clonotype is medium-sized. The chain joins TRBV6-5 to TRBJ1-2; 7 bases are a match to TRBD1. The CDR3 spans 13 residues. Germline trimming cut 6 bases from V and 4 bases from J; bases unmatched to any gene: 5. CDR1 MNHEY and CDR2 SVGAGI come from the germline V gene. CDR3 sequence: CASRETGSYGYTF. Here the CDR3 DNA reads TGTGCCAGCAGAGAGACAGGGAGCTATGGCTACACCTTC.

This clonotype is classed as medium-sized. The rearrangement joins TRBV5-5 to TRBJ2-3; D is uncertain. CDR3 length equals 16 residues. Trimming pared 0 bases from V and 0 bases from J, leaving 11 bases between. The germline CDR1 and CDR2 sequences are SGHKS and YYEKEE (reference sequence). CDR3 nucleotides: TGTGCCAGCAGCTTGGATGGCGGAACTAGCACAGATACGCAGTATTTT. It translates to CASSLDGGTSTDTQYF.

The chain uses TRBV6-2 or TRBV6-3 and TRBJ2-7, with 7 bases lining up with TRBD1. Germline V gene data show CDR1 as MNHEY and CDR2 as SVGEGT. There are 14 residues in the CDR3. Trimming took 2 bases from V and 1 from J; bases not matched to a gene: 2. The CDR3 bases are TGTGCCAGCAGTTACCCGGACAGGTCCTACGAGCAGTACTTC. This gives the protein CASSYPDRSYEQYF.

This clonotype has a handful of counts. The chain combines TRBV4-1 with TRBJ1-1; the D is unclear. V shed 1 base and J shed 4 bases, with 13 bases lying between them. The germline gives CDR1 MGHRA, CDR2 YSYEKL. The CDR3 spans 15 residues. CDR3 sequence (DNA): TGCGCCAGCAGCCAAGGTGAGATGAGTGGCACTGAAGCTTTCTTT. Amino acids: CASSQGEMSGTEAFF.

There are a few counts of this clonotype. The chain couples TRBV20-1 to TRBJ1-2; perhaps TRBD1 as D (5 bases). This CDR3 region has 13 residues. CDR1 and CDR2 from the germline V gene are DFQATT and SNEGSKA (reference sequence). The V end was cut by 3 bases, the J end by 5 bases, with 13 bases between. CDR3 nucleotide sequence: TGCAGTGCTAGGGGCGGGGCAGCGTATGGCTACACCTTC. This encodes CSARGGAAYGYTF.

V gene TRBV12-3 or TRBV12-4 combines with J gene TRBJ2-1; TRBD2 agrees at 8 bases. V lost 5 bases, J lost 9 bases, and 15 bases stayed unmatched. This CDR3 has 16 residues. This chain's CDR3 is CASSPPERGGRREQFF. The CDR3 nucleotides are TGTGCCAGCAGTCCCCCCGAACGGGGGGGTCGCCGTGAGCAGTTCTTC.

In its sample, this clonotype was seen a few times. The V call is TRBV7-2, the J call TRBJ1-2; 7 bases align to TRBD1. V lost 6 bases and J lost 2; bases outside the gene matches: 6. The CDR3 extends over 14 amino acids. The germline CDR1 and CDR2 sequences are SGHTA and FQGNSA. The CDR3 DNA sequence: TGTGCCAGCAGTCGGGACAGTCTAAACTATGGCTACACCTTC. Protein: CASSRDSLNYGYTF. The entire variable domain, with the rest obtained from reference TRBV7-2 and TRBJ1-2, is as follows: GAGVSQSPSNKVTEKGKDVELRCDPISGHTALYWYRQSLGQGLEFLIYFQGNSAPDKSGLPSDRFSAERTGGSVSTLTIQRTQQEDSAVYLCASSRDSLNYGYTFGSGTRLTVV.

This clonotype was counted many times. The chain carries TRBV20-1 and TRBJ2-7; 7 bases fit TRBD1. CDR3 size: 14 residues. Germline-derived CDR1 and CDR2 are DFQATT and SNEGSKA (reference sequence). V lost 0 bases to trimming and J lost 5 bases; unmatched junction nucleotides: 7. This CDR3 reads CSARDPQGMDEQYF. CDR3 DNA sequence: TGCAGTGCTAGAGATCCACAGGGGATGGACGAGCAGTACTTC.

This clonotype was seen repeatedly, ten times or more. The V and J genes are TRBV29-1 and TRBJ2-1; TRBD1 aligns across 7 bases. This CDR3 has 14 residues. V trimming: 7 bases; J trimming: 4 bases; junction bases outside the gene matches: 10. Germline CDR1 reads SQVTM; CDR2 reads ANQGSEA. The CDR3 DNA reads TGCAGCGCATGTAGAGGGACAGAATACAATGAGCAGTTCTTC. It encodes CSACRGTEYNEQFF.

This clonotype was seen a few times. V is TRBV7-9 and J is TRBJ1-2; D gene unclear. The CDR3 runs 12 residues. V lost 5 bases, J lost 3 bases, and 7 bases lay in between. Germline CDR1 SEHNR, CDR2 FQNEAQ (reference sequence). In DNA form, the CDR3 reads TGTGCCAGCAGCAGCGCTGACTATGGCTACACCTTC. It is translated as CASSSADYGYTF.

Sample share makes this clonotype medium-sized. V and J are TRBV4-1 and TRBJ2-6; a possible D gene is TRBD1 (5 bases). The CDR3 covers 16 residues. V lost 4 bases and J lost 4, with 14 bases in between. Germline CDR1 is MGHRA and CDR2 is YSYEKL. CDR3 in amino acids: CASSLYGALGANVLTF. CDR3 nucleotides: TGCGCCAGCAGCCTCTATGGGGCTTTGGGGGCCAACGTCCTGACTTTC.

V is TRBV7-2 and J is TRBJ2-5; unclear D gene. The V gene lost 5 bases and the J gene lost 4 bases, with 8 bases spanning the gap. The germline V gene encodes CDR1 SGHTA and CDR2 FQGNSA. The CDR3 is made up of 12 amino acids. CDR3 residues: CASSQGVETQYF. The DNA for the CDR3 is TGTGCCAGCAGCCAAGGCGTAGAGACCCAGTACTTC. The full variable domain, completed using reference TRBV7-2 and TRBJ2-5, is GAGVSQSPSNKVTEKGKDVELRCDPISGHTALYWYRQSLGQGLEFLIYFQGNSAPDKSGLPSDRFSAERTGGSVSTLTIQRTQQEDSAVYLCASSQGVETQYFGPGTRLLVL.

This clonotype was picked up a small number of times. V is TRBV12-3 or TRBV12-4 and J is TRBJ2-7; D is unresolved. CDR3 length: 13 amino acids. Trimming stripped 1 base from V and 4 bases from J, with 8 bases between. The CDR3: CASSLGSPYEQYF. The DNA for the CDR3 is TGTGCCAGCAGTTTAGGATCCCCGTACGAGCAGTACTTC.

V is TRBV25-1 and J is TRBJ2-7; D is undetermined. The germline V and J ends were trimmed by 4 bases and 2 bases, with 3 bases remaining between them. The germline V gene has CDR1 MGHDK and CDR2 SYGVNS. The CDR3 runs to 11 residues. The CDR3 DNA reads TGTGCCAGCAGTGTAACCTACGAGCAGTACTTC. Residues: CASSVTYEQYF.

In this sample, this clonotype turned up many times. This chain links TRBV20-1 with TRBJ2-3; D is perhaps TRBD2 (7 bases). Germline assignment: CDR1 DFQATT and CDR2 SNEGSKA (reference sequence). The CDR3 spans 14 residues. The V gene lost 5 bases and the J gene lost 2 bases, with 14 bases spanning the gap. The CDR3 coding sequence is TGCAGTGCTTCTGGGGGGGCAGTCACAGATACGCAGTATTTT. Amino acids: CSASGGAVTDTQYF.